This T cell receptor (beta chain) was sequenced during a study of read filtering for tumor transcriptome and immune sequencing. For the study at large: The cohort had more than 16 men and some 13 women aged roughly 45 to 90, mean roughly 70 years.

Whole-study results and caveats: In IR-seq, single-read clonotypes were about 81.9% of clonotypes but approximately 3.5% of reads.

The ends lost 7 bases at V and 5 bases at J; junction bases unmatched: 6. Germline assignment: CDR1 SNHLY and CDR2 FYNNEI. The CDR3 contains 14 residues. Ten or more counts support this clonotype. The antigen remains undetermined. Molecular barcoded adaptors covering alpha/delta and beta/gamma chains were used on around 370 ng RNA. TCRdb reprocessed the reads via MiXCR and lists one record per CDR3 protein. The table lists 100,000 to 150,000 distinct CDR3 sequences, roughly 13% of them singletons. The chain carries TRBV2 and TRBJ2-3; 10 nucleotides align to TRBD1. The sequenced sample consisted of a population of CD138-negative cells sorted from bone marrow. The receptor comes from a donor at least 40 years old with multiple myeloma. The CDR3 reads CASNRQGARDTQYF. The CDR3 DNA sequence: TGTGCCAGCAATAGACAGGGGGCGAGAGATACGCAGTATTTT. Full variable domain (missing parts from reference TRBV2 and TRBJ2-3): EPEVTQTPSHQVTQMGQEVILRCVPISNHLYFYWYRQILGQKVEFLVSFYNNEISEKSEIFDDQFSVERPDGSNFTLKIRSTKLEDSAMYFCASNRQGARDTQYFGPGTRLTVL.